Below, 5 T cell receptor delta chains from the same sample are listed, as sequenced in a study of DNA immune sequencing with unique molecular identifiers. A 32-plex genomic DNA assay used primers for all 8 TRDV and 4 TRDJ genes. A 12-nucleotide UMI was added during about 3 barcoding PCR cycles before adapter PCR. TCRdb applied CATT to the multiplex PCR reads for clone calling. Here the sample spans a few thousand delta-chain clones, 10% to 15% being singletons. The sequencing input was gamma-delta T cells enriched from blood buffy coat, or unenriched PBMCs (not recorded which). Every receptor here comes from a human donor in good health.

This clone was counted many times. The V call is TRDV2, the J call TRDJ3, with 13 nucleotides matching TRDD3. J lost 2 bases, V lost 3 bases, and 6 bases had no gene match. The CDR3 sequence is 19 residues long. Looked up from germline, CDR1 is GEAIGNYY and CDR2 is EKD. CDR3 region: CACDETGGYAAWDTRQMFF. In DNA form, the CDR3 reads TGTGCCTGTGACGAAACTGGGGGATACGCTGCCTGGGACACCCGACAGATGTTTTTC.

This clone was detected ten times or more. V is TRDV2 and J is TRDJ1, with 10 bases lining up with TRDD3. Germline-derived CDR1 and CDR2 are GEAIGNYY and EKD. The CDR3 contains 19 residues. Unmatched junction bases numbered 13, after V lost 1 base and J lost 0 bases. CDR3 nucleotides: TGTGCCTGTGACACACTACGTACTGGGGGATGGGACTACACCGATAAACTCATCTTT. Residues: CACDTLRTGGWDYTDKLIF.

This clone has only a few counts. The protein in TCRdb stems from a much larger clone and differs at residue 15 from this DNA's translation, likely a read error; here the protein is translated from the DNA. The CDR3 nucleotides are TGTGCCTGTGACACCGTTGGGGGATACGCTGGGACCGATAAAGTCATCTTT. As protein: CACDTVGGYAGTDKVIF. The rearrangement uses TRDV2 and TRDJ1; 11 nucleotides match TRDD3. Per the germline V gene, CDR1 is GEAIGNYY and CDR2 is EKD. The CDR3 has 17 amino acids.

This clone was seen more than once but under ten times. A far larger clone is off by one base, so a read error is likely. This chain links TRDV3 with TRDJ1; TRDD3 aligns across 9 bases. The CDR3 length is 16 residues. J gave up 4 bases and V 5 bases, and 17 bases lay outside the gene matches. Per the germline V gene, CDR1 is TVYSNPD and CDR2 is GDNSRS (reference sequence). CDR3 bases: TGTGCCCTCCCCAGAACTGGGGGAGATACCATCGATAAACTCATCTTT. It codes for CALPRTGGDTIDKLIF.

This clone was found a few times. A read error is likely here: a far larger clone is one base away. The J gene is TRDJ1, the V gene TRDV2; possible D gene TRDD3, 6 bases. Looked up from germline, CDR1 is GEAIGNYY and CDR2 is EKD. The length of the CDR3 is 17 residues. The V gene lost 0 bases and the J gene lost 0 bases, with 16 bases spanning the gap. CDR3 sequence reads: CACDTVGVRQYTDKLIF. In nucleotides, the CDR3 is TGTGCCTGTGACACCGTGGGGGTCCGTCAGTACACCGATAAACTCATCTTT.